This TCR beta chain stems from a study of cytotoxic CD8 clonotypes in ibrutinib-treated CLL. Points from the study as a whole: Samples from sustained-remission and progressing patients were taken at different times. Clonality was elevated at ibrutinib response and had returned toward baseline at progression.

From cryopreserved PBMCs came around 2 micrograms of genomic DNA used for TCR beta libraries. The length of the CDR3 is 13 residues. Trimming removed 5 bases at V and 4 bases at J, with 9 bases between. Germline V gene sequence: CDR1 SEHNR, CDR2 FQNEAQ (reference sequence). This clone was counted between two and nine times. Its specificity is unknown. Repertoires were generated with immunoSEQ multiplex PCR, while TCRdb's copy carries only in-frame clones and drops some. The sample shows about 58,000 clones, about 72% of them seen only once. V gene TRBV7-9 combines with J gene TRBJ1-5, with D hard to call. The receptor was derived from a human donor with chronic lymphocytic leukemia. The material sequenced was PBMCs, taken after 12 months of ibrutinib treatment. The CDR3, as DNA: TGTGCCAGCAGCATGGACGGGAATCAGCCCCAGCATTTT. Protein: CASSMDGNQPQHF.